This record looks at one T cell receptor (beta chain) sequence and its context. What it recognizes is unknown. The sample comes from a study of blood T cells in healthy people across ages. Whole-study findings and limits: With age, beta diversity per million T cells declined roughly linearly, significantly by 30 to 50. Donor CMV status, an unknown factor, possibly confounded changes in expanded clonotypes.

A second PCR, run for 7 to 11 cycles, used a sample-barcoded 5' primer plus a J-beta primer mix. TCRdb independently ran MiXCR on the 5' RACE reads; one entry per CDR3 protein. Here the sample spans roughly 1,000,000 distinct CDR3 sequences, approximately 25% being singletons. Per sample, a minimum of 6.5 million PBMCs were isolated. These same records also appear under a second study, on T cells of mothers and their children.

Sample: blood. This clonotype was obtained from a girl aged 2 to 9 in good health.

CDR3 nucleotide sequence: TGCAGCGTTAAGCGCCCTGGGGCCAACGTCCTGACTTTC. The encoded protein is CSVKRPGANVLTF. V usage is TRBV29-1 and J usage is TRBJ2-6; D call uncertain. Trimming took 5 bases from V and 2 from J, leaving 7 bases between them. The CDR3 is 13 residues long. Looked up from germline, CDR1 is SQVTM and CDR2 is ANQGSEA.